This note documents a single T cell receptor (beta chain) sequence. This entry belongs to a study of cytomegalovirus exposure and HLA in healthy donors. Study-level information: Genotyping of 398 donors showed that 80% to 85% belonged to the Caucasian-associated ancestry cluster.

V was clipped by 1 base and J by 3 bases; unmatched bases: 5. Germline CDR1 MGHRA, CDR2 YSYEKL. The CDR3 covers 15 residues. The PCR used 60 Vbeta and 13 Jbeta primers. Here immunoSEQ multiplex PCR was the method, and the copy in TCRdb shows in-frame clones only, minus some. The sample contains approximately 240,000 clones, approximately 80% of which appear only once. The chain uses TRBV4-1 and TRBJ1-2; TRBD1 matches 7 bases. The material sequenced was PBMCs. The clonotype comes from a woman in her thirties or forties in good health and CMV-seronegative. This CDR3 reads CASSQVVGGYYGYTF. The DNA for the CDR3 is TGCGCCAGCAGCCAAGTGGTAGGGGGCTACTATGGCTACACCTTC.